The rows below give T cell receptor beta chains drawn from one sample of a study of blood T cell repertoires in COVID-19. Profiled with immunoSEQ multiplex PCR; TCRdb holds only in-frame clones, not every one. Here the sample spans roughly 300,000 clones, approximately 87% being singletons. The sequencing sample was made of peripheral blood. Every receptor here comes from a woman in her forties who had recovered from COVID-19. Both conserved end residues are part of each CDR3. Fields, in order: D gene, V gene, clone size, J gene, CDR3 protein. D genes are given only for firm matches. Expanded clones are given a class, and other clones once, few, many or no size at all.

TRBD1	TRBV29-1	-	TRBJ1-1	CSGNRQGTEAFF
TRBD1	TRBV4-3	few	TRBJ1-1	CASSQDHRGDTEAFF
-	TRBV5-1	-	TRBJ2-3	CASSFFGSSTDTQYF
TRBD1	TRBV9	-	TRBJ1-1	CASSVGIRGENTEAFF
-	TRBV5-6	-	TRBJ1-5	CASSQRQGLVQPQHF
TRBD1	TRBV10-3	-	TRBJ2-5	CAISEQGARETQYF
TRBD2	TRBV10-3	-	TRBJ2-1	CAISAASGGAGYEQFF
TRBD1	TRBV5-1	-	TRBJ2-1	CASSPGGSYNEQFF
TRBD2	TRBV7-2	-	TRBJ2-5	CASSPGLAGGQETQYF
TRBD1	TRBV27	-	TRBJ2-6	CASSRDRDRGSGANVLTF
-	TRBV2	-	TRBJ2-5	CASSPQGIETQYF
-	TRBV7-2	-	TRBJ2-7	CASSPSIRDRSYEQYF
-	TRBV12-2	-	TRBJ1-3	CASRLRGPDMAGNTIYF
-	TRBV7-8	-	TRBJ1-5	CASSPDSGRQPQHF
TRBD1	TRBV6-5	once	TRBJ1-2	CASSAGTVNGYTF
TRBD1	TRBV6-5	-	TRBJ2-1	CASSYGRGKQFF
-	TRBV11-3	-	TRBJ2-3	CASSLGGRGTDTQYF
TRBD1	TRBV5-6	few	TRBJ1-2	CASRANRGSYYGYTF
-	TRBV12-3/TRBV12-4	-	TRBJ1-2	CASRYRDNYGYTF
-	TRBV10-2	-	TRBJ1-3	CASSGTDQRTIYF
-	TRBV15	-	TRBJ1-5	CATSRDVSQGQHF
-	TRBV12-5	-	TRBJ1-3	CASGQGNSGNTIYF
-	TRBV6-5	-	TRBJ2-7	CASSYNGGLYEQYF
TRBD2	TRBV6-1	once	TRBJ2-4	CASSERGRGPLAKNIQYF
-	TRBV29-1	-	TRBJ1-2	CSVVDSSGNYGYTF
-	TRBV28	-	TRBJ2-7	CASTLPGAYYEQYF
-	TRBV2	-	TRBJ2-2	CASSLELAGELFF
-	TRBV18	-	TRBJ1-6	CASSPTGSNSPLHF
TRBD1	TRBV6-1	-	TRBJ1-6	CASSEVGGTGVSPLHF
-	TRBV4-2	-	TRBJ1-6	CASSQVWEAYNSPLHF
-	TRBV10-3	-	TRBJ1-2	CAISESNRVGGYTF
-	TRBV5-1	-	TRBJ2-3	CASSLEGGGHTDTQYF
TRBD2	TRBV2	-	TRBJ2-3	CASSPLSGGATDTQYF
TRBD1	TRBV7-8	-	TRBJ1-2	CASSLSRDRGVYGYTF
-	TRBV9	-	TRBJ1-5	CASSVGGGVHQPQHF
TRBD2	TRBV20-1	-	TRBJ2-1	CSASWGSGGFEQFF
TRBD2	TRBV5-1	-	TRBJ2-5	CASSPGLAGGHQETQYF
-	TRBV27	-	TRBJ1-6	CASSIRDLNSPLHF
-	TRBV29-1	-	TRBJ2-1	CSVRGGPVNEQFF
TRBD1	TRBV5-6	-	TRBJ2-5	CASSWDRTWETQYF
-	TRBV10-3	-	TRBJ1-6	CAISESGKASSYNSPLHF
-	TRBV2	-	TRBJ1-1	CASKRSNTEAFF
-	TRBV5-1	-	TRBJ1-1	CASSLDITGSTEAFF
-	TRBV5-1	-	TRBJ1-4	CASSLGGDGEKLFF
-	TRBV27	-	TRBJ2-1	CASSPRAASYNEQFF
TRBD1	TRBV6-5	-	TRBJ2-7	CASSYSTGTESYEQYF
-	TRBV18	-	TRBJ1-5	CASSPGGFLSNQPQHF
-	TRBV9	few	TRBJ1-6	CASSVGQNSPLHF
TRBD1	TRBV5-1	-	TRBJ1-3	CASSLVGTGIGNTIYF
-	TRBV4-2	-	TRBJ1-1	CASSQHPPGTQQEAFF
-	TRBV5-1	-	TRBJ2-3	CASSALPGLGDTQYF
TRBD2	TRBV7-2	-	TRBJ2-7	CASSGQRGGSYEQYF
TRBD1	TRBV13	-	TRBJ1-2	CASSLWTGGSMGGYTF
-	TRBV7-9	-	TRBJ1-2	CASSLSRSGGDGYTF